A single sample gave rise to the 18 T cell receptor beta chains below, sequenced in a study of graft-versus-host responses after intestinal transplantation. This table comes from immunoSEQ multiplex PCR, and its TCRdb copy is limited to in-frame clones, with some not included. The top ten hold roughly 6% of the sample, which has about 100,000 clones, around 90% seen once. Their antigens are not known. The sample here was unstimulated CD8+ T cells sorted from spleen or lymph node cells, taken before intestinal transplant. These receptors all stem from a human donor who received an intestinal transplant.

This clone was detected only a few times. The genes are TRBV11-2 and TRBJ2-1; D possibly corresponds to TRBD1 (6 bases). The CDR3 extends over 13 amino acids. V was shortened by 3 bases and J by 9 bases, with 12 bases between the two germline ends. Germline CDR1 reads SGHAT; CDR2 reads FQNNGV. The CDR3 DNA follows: TGTGCCAGCAGCTTCGCCAGGGGTGGTGAGCAGTTCTTC. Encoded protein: CASSFARGGEQFF.

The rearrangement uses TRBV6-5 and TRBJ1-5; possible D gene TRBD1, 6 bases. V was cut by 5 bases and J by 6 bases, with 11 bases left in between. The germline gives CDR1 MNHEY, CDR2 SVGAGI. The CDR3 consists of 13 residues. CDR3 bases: TGTGCCAGCAGTAAACAGGGCGGTCAGCCCCAGCATTTT. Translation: CASSKQGGQPQHF.

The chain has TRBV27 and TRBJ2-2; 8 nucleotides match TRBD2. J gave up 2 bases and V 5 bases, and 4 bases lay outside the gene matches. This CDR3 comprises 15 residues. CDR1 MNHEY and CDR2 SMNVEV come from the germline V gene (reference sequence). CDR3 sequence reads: CASSGLAGNTGELFF. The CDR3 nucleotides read TGTGCCAGCAGTGGGCTAGCGGGCAACACCGGGGAGCTGTTTTTT.

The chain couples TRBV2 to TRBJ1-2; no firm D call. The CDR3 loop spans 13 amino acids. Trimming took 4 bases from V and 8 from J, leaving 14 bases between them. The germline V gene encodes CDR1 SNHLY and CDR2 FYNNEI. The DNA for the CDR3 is TGTGCCAGCAGTGCTGAGGAGACGGGGGGCTACACCTTC. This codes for CASSAEETGGYTF.

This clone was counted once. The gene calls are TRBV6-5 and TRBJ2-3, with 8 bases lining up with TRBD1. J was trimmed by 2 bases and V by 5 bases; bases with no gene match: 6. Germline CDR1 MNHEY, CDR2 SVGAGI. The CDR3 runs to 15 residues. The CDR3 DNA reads TGTGCCAGCAGTCCTCGGACAGGGCCCACAGATACGCAGTATTTT. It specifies CASSPRTGPTDTQYF.

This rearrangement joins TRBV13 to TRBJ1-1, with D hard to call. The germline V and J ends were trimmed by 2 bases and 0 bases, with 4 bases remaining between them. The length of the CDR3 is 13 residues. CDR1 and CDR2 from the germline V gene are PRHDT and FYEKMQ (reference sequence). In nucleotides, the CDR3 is TGTGCCAGCAGCTTAAACCTGAACACTGAAGCTTTCTTT. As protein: CASSLNLNTEAFF.

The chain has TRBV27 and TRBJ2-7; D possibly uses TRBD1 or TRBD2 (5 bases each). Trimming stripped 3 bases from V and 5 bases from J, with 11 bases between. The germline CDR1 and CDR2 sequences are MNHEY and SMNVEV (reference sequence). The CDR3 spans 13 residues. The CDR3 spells CASSLGDGDEQYF. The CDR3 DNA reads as TGTGCCAGCAGTTTGGGGGACGGGGACGAGCAGTACTTC.

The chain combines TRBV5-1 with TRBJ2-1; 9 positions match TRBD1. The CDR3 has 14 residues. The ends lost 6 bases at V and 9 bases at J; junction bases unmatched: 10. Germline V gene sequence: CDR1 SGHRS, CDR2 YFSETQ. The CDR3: CASKPGQGLTEQFF. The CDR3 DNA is TGCGCCAGCAAACCGGGACAGGGTTTAACTGAGCAGTTCTTC.

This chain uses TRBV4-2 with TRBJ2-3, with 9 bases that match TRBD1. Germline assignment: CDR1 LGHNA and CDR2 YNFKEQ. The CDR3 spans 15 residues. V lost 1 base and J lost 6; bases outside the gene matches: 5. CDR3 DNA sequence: TGTGCCAGCAGCCAAGTTGGACAGGGGACGGATACGCAGTATTTT. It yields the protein CASSQVGQGTDTQYF.

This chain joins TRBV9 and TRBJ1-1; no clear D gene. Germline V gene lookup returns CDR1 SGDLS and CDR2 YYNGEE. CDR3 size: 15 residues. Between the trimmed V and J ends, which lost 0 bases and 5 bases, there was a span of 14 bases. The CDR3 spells CASSVVDSGSTEAFF. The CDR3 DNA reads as TGTGCCAGCAGCGTAGTAGACTCCGGTTCGACTGAAGCTTTCTTT. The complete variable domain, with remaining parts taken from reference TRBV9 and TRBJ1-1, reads DSGVTQTPKHLITATGQRVTLRCSPRSGDLSVYWYQQSLDQGLQFLIQYYNGEERAKGNILERFSAQQFPDLHSELNLSSLELGDSALYFCASSVVDSGSTEAFFGQGTRLTVV.

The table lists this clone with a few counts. CDR3 in DNA: TGTGCCAGCAGCAATAATGTGGAGCAGTACTTC. It encodes CASSNNVEQYF. This chain uses TRBV6-5 with TRBJ2-7; no clear D. CDR3 size: 11 residues. V lost 6 bases and J lost 7, with 10 bases in between. Germline V lookup: CDR1 MNHEY, CDR2 SVGAGI.

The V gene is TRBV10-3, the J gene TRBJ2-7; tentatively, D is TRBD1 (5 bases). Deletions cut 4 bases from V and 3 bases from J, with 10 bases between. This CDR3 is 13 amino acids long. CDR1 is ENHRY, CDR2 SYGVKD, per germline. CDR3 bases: TGTGCCATCAGTGGGACAAATATCTACGAGCAGTACTTC. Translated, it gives CAISGTNIYEQYF.

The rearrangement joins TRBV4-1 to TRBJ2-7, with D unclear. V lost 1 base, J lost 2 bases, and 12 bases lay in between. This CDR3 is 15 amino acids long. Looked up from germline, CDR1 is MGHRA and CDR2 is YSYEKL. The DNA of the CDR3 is TGCGCCAGCAGCCAAGGTAACGCGCCAACCTACGAGCAGTACTTC. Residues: CASSQGNAPTYEQYF.

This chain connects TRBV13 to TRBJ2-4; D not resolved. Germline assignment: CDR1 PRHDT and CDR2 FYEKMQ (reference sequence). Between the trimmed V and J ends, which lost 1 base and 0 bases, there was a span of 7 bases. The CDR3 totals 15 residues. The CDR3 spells CASSLDPGAKNIQYF. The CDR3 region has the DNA TGTGCCAGCAGCTTAGATCCGGGAGCCAAAAACATTCAGTACTTC.

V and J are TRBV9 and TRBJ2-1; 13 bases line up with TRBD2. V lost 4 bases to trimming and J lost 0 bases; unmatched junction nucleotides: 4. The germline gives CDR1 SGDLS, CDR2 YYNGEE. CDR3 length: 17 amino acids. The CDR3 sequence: CASSPRTSGSSYNEQFF. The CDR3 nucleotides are TGTGCCAGCAGCCCCCGGACTAGCGGGAGCTCCTACAATGAGCAGTTCTTC.

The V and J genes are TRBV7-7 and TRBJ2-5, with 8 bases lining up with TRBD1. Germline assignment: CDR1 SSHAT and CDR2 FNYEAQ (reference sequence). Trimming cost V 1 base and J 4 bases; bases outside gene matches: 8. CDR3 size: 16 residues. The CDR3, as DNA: TGTGCCAGCAGCTTAGAGACAGGGGAGCCACTAGAGACCCAGTACTTC. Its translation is CASSLETGEPLETQYF.

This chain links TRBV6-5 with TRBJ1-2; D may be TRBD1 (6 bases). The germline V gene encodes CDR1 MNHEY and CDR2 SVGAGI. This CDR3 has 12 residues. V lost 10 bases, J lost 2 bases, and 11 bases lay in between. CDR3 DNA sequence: TGTGCCATCGGACAGTCCAACTATGGCTACACCTTC. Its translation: CAIGQSNYGYTF.

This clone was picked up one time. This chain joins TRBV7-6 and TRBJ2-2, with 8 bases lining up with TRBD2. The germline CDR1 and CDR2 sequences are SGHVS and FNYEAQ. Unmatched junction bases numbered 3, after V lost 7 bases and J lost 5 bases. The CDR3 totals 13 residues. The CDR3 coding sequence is TGTGCCAGCAACGGGGGGGGAACCGGGGAGCTGTTTTTT. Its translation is CASNGGGTGELFF. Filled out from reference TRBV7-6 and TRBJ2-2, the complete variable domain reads GAGVSQSPRYKVTKRGQDVALRCDPISGHVSLYWYRQALGQGPEFLTYFNYEAQQDKSGLPNDRFSAERPEGSISTLTIQRTEQRDSAMYRCASNGGGTGELFFGEGSRLTVL.